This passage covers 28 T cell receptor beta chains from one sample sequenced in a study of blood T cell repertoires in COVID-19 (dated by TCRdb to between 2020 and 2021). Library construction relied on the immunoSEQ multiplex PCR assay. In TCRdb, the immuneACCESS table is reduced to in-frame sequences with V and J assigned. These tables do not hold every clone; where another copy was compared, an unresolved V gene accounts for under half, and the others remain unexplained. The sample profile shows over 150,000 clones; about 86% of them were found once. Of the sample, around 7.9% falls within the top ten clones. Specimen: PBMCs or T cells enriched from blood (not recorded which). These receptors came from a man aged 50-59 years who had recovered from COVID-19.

The CDR3 loop is CASSLAPGNQPQHF. For the CDR3, the DNA is TGCGCCAGCAGCTTGGCCCCAGGGAATCAGCCCCAGCATTTT. J is TRBJ1-5 and V is TRBV5-1; TRBD1 might be the D (5 bases). Per germline, CDR1 SGHRS and CDR2 YFSETQ. Deletions cut 0 bases from V and 4 bases from J, with 8 bases between. The CDR3 consists of 14 residues.

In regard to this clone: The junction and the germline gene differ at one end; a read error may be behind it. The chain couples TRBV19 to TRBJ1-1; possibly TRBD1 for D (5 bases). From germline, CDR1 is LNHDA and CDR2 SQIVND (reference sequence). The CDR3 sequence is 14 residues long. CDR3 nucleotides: TGTGCCAGTATCAGAAGGGGCTTGAAAACTGAAGCTTTCTTT. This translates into CASIRRGLKTEAFF.

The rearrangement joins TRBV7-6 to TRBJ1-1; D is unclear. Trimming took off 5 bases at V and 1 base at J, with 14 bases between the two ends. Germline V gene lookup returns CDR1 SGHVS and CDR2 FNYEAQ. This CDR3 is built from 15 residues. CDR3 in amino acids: CASSLKDGENTEAFF. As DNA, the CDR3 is TGTGCCAGCAGCCTAAAGGACGGGGAGAACACTGAAGCTTTCTTT.

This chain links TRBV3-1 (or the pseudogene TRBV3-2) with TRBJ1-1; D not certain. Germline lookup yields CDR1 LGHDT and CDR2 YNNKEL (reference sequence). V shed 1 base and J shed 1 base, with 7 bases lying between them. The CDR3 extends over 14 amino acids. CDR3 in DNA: TGTGCCAGCAGCCAAGTTCCGGGGAACACTGAAGCTTTCTTT. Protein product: CASSQVPGNTEAFF.

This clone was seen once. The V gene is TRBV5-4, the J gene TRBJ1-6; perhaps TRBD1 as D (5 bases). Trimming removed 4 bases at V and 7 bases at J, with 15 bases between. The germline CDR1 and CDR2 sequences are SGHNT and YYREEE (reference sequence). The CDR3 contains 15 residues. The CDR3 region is CASSPGGQGNSPLHF. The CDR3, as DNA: TGTGCCAGCAGCCCGGGCGGACAAGGGAATTCACCCCTCCACTTT.

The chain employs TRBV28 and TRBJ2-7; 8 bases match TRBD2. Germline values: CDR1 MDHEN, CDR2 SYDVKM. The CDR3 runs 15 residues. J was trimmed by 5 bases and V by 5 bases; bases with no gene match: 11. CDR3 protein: CASSLSHPGGNEQYF. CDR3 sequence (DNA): TGTGCCAGCAGTCTTTCCCACCCGGGAGGGAACGAGCAGTACTTC.

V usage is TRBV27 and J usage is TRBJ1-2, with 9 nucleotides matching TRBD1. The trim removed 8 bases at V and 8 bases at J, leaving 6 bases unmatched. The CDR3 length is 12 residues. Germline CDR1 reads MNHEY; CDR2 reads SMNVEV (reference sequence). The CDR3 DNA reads TGTGCCAGCCAATCGACAGGGGGGGGCTACACCTTC. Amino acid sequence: CASQSTGGGYTF.

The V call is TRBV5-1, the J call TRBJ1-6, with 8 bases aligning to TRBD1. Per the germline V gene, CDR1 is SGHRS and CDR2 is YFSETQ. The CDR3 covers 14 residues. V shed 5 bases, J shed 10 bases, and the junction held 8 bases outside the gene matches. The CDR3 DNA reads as TGCGCCAGCAGTCCCGGACAGGGTGGCTCACCCCTCCACTTT. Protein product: CASSPGQGGSPLHF.

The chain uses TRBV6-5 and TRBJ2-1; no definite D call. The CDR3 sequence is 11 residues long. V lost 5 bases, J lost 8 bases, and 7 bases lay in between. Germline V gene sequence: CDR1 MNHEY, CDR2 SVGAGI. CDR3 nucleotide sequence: TGTGCCAGCAGTCAGTTGGATGAGCAGTTCTTC. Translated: CASSQLDEQFF.

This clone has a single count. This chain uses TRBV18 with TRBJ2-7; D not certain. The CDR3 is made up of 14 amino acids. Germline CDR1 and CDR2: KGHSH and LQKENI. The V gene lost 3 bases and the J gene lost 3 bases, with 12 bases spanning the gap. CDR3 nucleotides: TGTGCCAGCTCACCGGCGCAGGTGAGCTACGAGCAGTACTTC. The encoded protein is CASSPAQVSYEQYF.

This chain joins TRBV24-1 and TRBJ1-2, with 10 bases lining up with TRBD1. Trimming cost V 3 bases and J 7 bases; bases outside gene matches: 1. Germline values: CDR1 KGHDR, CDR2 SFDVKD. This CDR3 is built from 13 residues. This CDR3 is CATSDRTGGGYTF. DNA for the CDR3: TGTGCCACCAGTGATCGGACAGGGGGTGGCTACACCTTC.

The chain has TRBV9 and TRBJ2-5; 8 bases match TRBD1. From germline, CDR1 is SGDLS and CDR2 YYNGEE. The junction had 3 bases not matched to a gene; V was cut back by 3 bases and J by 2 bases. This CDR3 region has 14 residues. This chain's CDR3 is CASSADRVQETQYF. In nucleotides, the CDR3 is TGTGCCAGCAGCGCGGACAGGGTTCAAGAGACCCAGTACTTC.

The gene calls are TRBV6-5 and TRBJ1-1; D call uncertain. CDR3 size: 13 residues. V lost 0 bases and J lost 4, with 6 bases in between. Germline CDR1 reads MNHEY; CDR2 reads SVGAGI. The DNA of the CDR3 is TGTGCCAGCAGTTACTCGACTATCACTGAAGCTTTCTTT. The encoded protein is CASSYSTITEAFF.

CDR3 sequence reads: CASSPGRAENSPLHF. As DNA, the CDR3 is TGCGCCAGCAGCCCCGGGCGGGCTGAGAATTCACCCCTCCACTTT. The V call is TRBV4-1, the J call TRBJ1-6; D gene ambiguous. Germline V gene sequence: CDR1 MGHRA, CDR2 YSYEKL. V lost 4 bases to trimming and J lost 7 bases, with 14 bases between them. This CDR3 is 15 amino acids long.

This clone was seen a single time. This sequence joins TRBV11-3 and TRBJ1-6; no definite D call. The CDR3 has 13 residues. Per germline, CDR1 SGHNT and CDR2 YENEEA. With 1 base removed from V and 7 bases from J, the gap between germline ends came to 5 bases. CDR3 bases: TGTGCCAGCAGCTTAGGGCGGAATTCACCCCTCCACTTT. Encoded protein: CASSLGRNSPLHF. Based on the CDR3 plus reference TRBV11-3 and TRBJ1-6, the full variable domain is EAGVVQSPRYKIIEKKQPVAFWCNPISGHNTLYWYLQNLGQGPELLIRYENEEAVDDSQLPKDRFSAERLKGVDSTLKIQPAELGDSAVYLCASSLGRNSPLHFGNGTRLTVT.

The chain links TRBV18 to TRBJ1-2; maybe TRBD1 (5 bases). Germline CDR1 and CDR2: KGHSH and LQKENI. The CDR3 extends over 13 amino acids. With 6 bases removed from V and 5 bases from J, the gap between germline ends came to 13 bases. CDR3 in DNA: TGTGCCAGCTCTCTTCAGGGTGGTTATGGCTACACCTTC. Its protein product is CASSLQGGYGYTF.

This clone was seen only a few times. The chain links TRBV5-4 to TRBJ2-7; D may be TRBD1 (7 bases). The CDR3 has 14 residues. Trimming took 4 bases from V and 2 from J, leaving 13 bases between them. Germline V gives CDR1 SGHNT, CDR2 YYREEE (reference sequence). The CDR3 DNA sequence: TGTGCCAGCAGCCCGCGGGACAGACCCTACGAGCAGTACTTC. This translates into CASSPRDRPYEQYF.

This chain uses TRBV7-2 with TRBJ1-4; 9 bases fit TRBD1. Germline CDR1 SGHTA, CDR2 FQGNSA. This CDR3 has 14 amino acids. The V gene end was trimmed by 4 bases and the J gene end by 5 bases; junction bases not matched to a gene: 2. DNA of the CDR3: TGTGCCAGCAGCTCTGACAGGGGGAATGAAAAACTGTTTTTT. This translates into CASSSDRGNEKLFF.

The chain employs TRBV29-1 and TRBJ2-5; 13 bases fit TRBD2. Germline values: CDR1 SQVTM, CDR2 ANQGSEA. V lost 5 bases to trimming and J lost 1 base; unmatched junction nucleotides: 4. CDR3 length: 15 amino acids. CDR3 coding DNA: TGCAGCGTTACACTAGCGGGGGGGGTCCAAGAGACCCAGTACTTC. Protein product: CSVTLAGGVQETQYF. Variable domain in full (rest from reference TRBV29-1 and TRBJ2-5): SAVISQKPSRDICQRGTSLTIQCQVDSQVTMMFWYRQQPGQSLTLIATANQGSEATYESGFVIDKFPISRPNLTFSTLTVSNMSPEDSSIYLCSVTLAGGVQETQYFGPGTRLLVL.

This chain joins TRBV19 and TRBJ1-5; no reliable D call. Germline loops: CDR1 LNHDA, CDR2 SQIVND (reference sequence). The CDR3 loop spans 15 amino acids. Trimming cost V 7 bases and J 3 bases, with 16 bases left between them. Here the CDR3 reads CASTMSGPLNQPQHF. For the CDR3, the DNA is TGTGCCAGTACCATGAGTGGGCCGCTCAATCAGCCCCAGCATTTT. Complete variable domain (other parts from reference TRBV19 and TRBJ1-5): DGGITQSPKYLFRKEGQNVTLSCEQNLNHDAMYWYRQDPGQGLRLIYYSQIVNDFQKGDIAEGYSVSREKKESFPLTVTSAQKNPTAFYLCASTMSGPLNQPQHFGDGTRLSIL.

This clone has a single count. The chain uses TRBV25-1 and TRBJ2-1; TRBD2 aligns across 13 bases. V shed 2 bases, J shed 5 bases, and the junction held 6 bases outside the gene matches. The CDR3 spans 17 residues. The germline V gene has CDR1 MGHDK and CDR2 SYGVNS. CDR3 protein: CASSEHLLAGGHNEQFF. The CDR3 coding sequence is TGTGCCAGCAGTGAACATCTACTAGCGGGGGGGCACAATGAGCAGTTCTTC.

This CDR3 reads CASSEVDRNAETQYF. The CDR3 DNA follows: TGTGCCAGCAGTGAGGTAGACAGGAACGCCGAGACCCAGTACTTC. The J gene is TRBJ2-5, the V gene TRBV2; maybe TRBD1 (6 bases). The V and J ends lost 3 bases and 5 bases respectively, with 16 bases between them. CDR3 length equals 15 residues. The V gene's germline CDR1 is SNHLY and CDR2 FYNNEI.

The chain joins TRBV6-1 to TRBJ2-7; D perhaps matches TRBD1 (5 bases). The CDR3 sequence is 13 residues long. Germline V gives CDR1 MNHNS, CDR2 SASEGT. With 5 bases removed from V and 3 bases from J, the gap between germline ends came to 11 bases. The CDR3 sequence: CASSSPTGYEQYF. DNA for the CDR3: TGTGCCAGCAGTTCGCCTACAGGCTACGAGCAGTACTTC.

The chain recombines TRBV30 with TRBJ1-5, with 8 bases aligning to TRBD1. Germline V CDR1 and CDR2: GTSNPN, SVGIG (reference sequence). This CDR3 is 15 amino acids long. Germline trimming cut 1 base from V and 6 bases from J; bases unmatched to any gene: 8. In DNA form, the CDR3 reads TGTGCCTGGAGTGCCCAGGGGGCGCTGGGTCAGCCCCAGCATTTT. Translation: CAWSAQGALGQPQHF.

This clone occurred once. CDR3 protein: CASSLGPGDLNEQYF. The CDR3 DNA is TGCGCCAGCAGCTTGGGTCCAGGGGATCTGAACGAGCAGTACTTC. The rearrangement joins TRBV5-1 to TRBJ2-7; the D gene is possibly TRBD1 (6 bases). The CDR3 contains 15 residues. V lost 0 bases and J 5 bases, leaving 15 bases between the germline ends. Germline CDR1 and CDR2: SGHRS and YFSETQ.

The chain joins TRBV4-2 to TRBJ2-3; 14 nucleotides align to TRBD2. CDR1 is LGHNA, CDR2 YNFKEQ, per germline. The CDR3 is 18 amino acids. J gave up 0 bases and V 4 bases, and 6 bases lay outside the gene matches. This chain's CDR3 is CASSLGLAGGRSTDTQYF. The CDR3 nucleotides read TGTGCCAGCAGCCTAGGACTAGCGGGGGGCCGAAGCACAGATACGCAGTATTTT.

The CDR3 loop reads CASSQGQGSANYGYTF. CDR3 nucleotides: TGTGCCAGCAGCCAGGGACAGGGATCGGCTAACTATGGCTACACCTTC. This chain joins TRBV3-1 (or the pseudogene TRBV3-2) and TRBJ1-2, with TRBD1 matching 9 bases. V shed 3 bases and J 0 bases; nucleotides not matched to a gene: 5. Looked up from germline, CDR1 is LGHDT and CDR2 is YNNKEL (reference sequence). This CDR3 is 16 amino acids long.

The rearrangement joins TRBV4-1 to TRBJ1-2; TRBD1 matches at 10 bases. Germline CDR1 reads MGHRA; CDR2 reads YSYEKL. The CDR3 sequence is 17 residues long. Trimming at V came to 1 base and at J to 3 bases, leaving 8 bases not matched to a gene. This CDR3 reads CASSQGPWDRGDYGYTF. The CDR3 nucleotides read TGCGCCAGCAGCCAAGGTCCTTGGGACAGGGGCGACTATGGCTACACCTTC.